This passage covers 22 T cell receptor beta chains from one sample sequenced in a study of blood T cell repertoires in COVID-19. The protocol was immunoSEQ multiplex PCR, while the TCRdb copy is restricted to in-frame clones and leaves out a portion. Found here are approximately 280,000 clones, about nine tenths of them singletons; the top ten hold around an eighth. The source material was peripheral blood. All receptors derive from a woman in her sixties with acute or convalescent COVID-19.

This chain connects TRBV7-9 to TRBJ1-1; D remains unclear. Per the germline V gene, CDR1 is SEHNR and CDR2 is FQNEAQ (reference sequence). V was shortened by 0 bases and J by 11 bases, with 10 bases between the two germline ends. The CDR3 totals 12 residues. CDR3 sequence reads: CASSLAWGEAFF. As DNA, the CDR3 is TGTGCCAGCAGCTTAGCCTGGGGAGAGGCTTTCTTT.

The V gene is TRBV6-2 or TRBV6-3, the J gene TRBJ1-1; TRBD1 might be the D (5 bases). Trimming removed 0 bases at V and 6 bases at J, with 11 bases between. There are 14 residues in the CDR3. Per the germline V gene, CDR1 is MNHEY and CDR2 is SVGEGT. The CDR3 spells CASSYSVPGAEAFF. Written as DNA, the CDR3 is TGTGCCAGCAGTTACTCGGTGCCGGGGGCTGAAGCTTTCTTT.

The CDR3 sequence: CASSLAAGGEDIQYF. The CDR3, as DNA: TGTGCCAGCAGCTTAGCGGCAGGGGGCGAGGACATTCAGTACTTC. V gene TRBV7-9 combines with J gene TRBJ2-4, with 8 bases matching TRBD1. Trimming cost V 0 bases and J 8 bases; bases outside gene matches: 6. This CDR3 is 15 amino acids long. Germline V lookup: CDR1 SEHNR, CDR2 FQNEAQ (reference sequence).

This clone occurred once. The chain carries TRBV9 and TRBJ1-3; D ambiguous. CDR3 length equals 17 residues. Germline CDR1 and CDR2: SGDLS and YYNGEE. V shed 0 bases and J shed 0 bases, with 13 bases lying between them. The CDR3 region is CASSVDTRQRSGNTIYF. CDR3 nucleotide sequence: TGTGCCAGCAGCGTAGACACCAGACAACGCTCTGGAAACACCATATATTTT.

V gene TRBV27 combines with J gene TRBJ2-2, with D possibly being TRBD2 (6 bases). V shed 5 bases and J shed 5 bases, with 15 bases lying between them. The length of the CDR3 is 15 residues. Germline V gene data show CDR1 as MNHEY and CDR2 as SMNVEV (reference sequence). The CDR3 region has the DNA TGTGCCAGCAGTCCGGCGGGAACGGGAACCGGGGAGCTGTTTTTT. It translates to CASSPAGTGTGELFF.

This chain uses TRBV6-5 with TRBJ1-5; tentative D call: TRBD1 (5 bases). The CDR3 is made up of 13 amino acids. Per germline, CDR1 MNHEY and CDR2 SVGAGI. The V and J ends lost 8 bases and 2 bases respectively, with 10 bases between them. The CDR3 sequence: CASGQGGNQPQHF. In DNA form, the CDR3 reads TGTGCCAGCGGGCAGGGTGGCAATCAGCCCCAGCATTTT.

This rearrangement joins TRBV12-3 or TRBV12-4 to TRBJ2-7, with D possibly TRBD2 on 6 matching bases. Trimming cost V 8 bases and J 1 base, with 12 bases left between them. This CDR3 is 13 amino acids long. In DNA form, the CDR3 reads TGTGCCAGCGGTGGACTAAGGTCCTACGAGCAGTACTTC. The encoded protein is CASGGLRSYEQYF.

This chain connects TRBV14 to TRBJ2-4; TRBD1 agrees at 10 bases. The germline CDR1 and CDR2 sequences are SGHDN and FVKESK. This CDR3 region has 17 residues. The ends lost 3 bases at V and 7 bases at J; junction bases unmatched: 12. CDR3 in amino acids: CASSHGPGTGVGNIQYF. For the CDR3, the DNA is TGTGCCAGCAGCCATGGTCCCGGGACAGGGGTAGGGAACATTCAGTACTTC.

The chain joins TRBV2 to TRBJ2-1, with 8 nucleotides matching TRBD1. Looked up from germline, CDR1 is SNHLY and CDR2 is FYNNEI. The junction had 9 bases not matched to a gene; V was cut back by 4 bases and J by 7 bases. The CDR3 consists of 15 residues. The CDR3 region is CASSGRQGALNEQFF. In nucleotides, the CDR3 is TGTGCCAGCAGTGGTCGGCAGGGGGCTCTAAATGAGCAGTTCTTC.

This clone came up once. V gene TRBV5-6 combines with J gene TRBJ1-5; D unresolved. Germline values: CDR1 SGHDT, CDR2 YYEEEE. The CDR3 loop spans 13 amino acids. The V end lost 0 bases, the J end lost 7 bases, and 8 bases lay between the germline ends. Written as DNA, the CDR3 is TGTGCCAGCAGCTTGGATCCGGGGCAGCCCCAGCATTTT. The encoded protein is CASSLDPGQPQHF.

The rearrangement joins TRBV4-1 to TRBJ2-1; D not certain. V was shortened by 0 bases and J by 0 bases, with 9 bases between the two germline ends. The CDR3 covers 16 residues. CDR1 and CDR2 from the germline V gene are MGHRA and YSYEKL. The CDR3 is CASSQDPSNSYNEQFF. The DNA for the CDR3 is TGCGCCAGCAGCCAAGATCCATCCAACTCCTACAATGAGCAGTTCTTC.

The chain uses TRBV7-8 and TRBJ1-1; 8 bases line up with TRBD1. The CDR3 totals 14 residues. Germline CDR1 is SGHVS and CDR2 is FQNEAQ. V lost 5 bases to trimming and J lost 5 bases; unmatched junction nucleotides: 7. Here the CDR3 reads CASSRDRGLTEAFF. DNA for the CDR3: TGTGCCAGCAGCAGAGACAGGGGATTGACTGAAGCTTTCTTT.

This chain uses TRBV7-3 with TRBJ2-7; 7 bases fit TRBD1. There are 15 residues in the CDR3. V shed 0 bases, J shed 5 bases, and the junction held 7 bases outside the gene matches. Germline V lookup: CDR1 SGHTA, CDR2 FQGTGA. CDR3 residues: CASSLTRGPGHEQYF. CDR3 DNA sequence: TGTGCCAGCAGCTTAACGAGGGGGCCAGGCCACGAGCAGTACTTC.

CDR3 sequence (DNA): TGTGCCAGCAGTTTATCCTCGGACAGGAGCTACGAGCAGTACTTC. Translating gives CASSLSSDRSYEQYF. The rearrangement uses TRBV27 and TRBJ2-7, with 7 bases fitting TRBD1. The CDR3 is 15 residues long. Per the germline V gene, CDR1 is MNHEY and CDR2 is SMNVEV (reference sequence). V shed 0 bases and J 3 bases; nucleotides not matched to a gene: 5.

The J gene is TRBJ2-3, the V gene TRBV7-2; 10 bases align to TRBD2. This CDR3 spans 15 amino acids. V dropped 5 bases and J dropped 1; count of bases not matched to a gene: 3. Germline V gives CDR1 SGHTA, CDR2 FQGNSA. DNA of the CDR3: TGTGCCAGCAGCGCTGGACTAGCGGGCACAGATACGCAGTATTTT. It specifies CASSAGLAGTDTQYF.

This clone was observed a handful of times. This chain links TRBV20-1 with TRBJ2-1; TRBD1 aligns across 7 bases. The CDR3 has 11 amino acids. V shed 7 bases and J 12 bases; nucleotides not matched to a gene: 9. The V gene's germline CDR1 is DFQATT and CDR2 SNEGSKA (reference sequence). The CDR3 reads CSVIQGVRQFF. The CDR3 DNA reads as TGCAGTGTTATTCAGGGGGTGAGGCAGTTCTTC.

The rearrangement joins TRBV6-5 to TRBJ1-2; TRBD1 matches 8 bases. Germline V gene lookup returns CDR1 MNHEY and CDR2 SVGAGI. The J segment lost 3 bases and the V segment lost 6 bases, leaving 6 bases of the junction unmatched. The CDR3 extends over 14 amino acids. CDR3 sequence: CASSLTGGDYGYTF. In DNA form, the CDR3 reads TGTGCCAGCAGCCTAACAGGGGGGGACTATGGCTACACCTTC.

This clone came up a few times. The chain joins TRBV28 to TRBJ1-2; D is possibly TRBD1 (6 bases). This CDR3 comprises 14 residues. The germline CDR1 and CDR2 sequences are MDHEN and SYDVKM. Trimming took off 5 bases at V and 4 bases at J, with 14 bases between the two ends. The CDR3 loop is CASSPNRALYGYTF. CDR3 DNA: TGTGCCAGCAGTCCGAACAGGGCCCTCTATGGCTACACCTTC.

The chain is built from TRBV5-1 and TRBJ2-5; D possibly corresponds to TRBD2 (7 bases). Per the germline V gene, CDR1 is SGHRS and CDR2 is YFSETQ. The CDR3 is 15 amino acids. V was trimmed by 4 bases and J by 2 bases, leaving 15 bases between them. The CDR3 DNA follows: TGCGCCAGCAGCACAGGGAGGGCCGGTCAAGAGACCCAGTACTTC. This gives the protein CASSTGRAGQETQYF.

V usage is TRBV19 and J usage is TRBJ2-7, with TRBD1 matching over 9 bases. Germline V CDR1 and CDR2: LNHDA, SQIVND (reference sequence). Unmatched junction bases numbered 6, after V lost 3 bases and J lost 3 bases. This CDR3 has 15 amino acids. CDR3 region: CASSMPGQGLYEQYF. CDR3 DNA sequence: TGTGCCAGTAGTATGCCGGGACAGGGACTCTACGAGCAGTACTTC.

CDR3 sequence: CASSSVAANSYNEQFF. The CDR3, as DNA: TGTGCCAGCAGCAGCGTAGCGGCGAACTCCTACAATGAGCAGTTCTTC. This sequence joins TRBV9 and TRBJ2-1, with D perhaps TRBD2 (6 bases). V was pared by 4 bases and J by 0 bases, with 14 bases between. The CDR3 runs 16 residues. Germline CDR1 SGDLS, CDR2 YYNGEE.

The genes are TRBV7-6 and TRBJ2-2; maybe TRBD1 (6 bases). The germline V gene has CDR1 SGHVS and CDR2 FNYEAQ. Trimming stripped 1 base from V and 6 bases from J, with 15 bases between. This CDR3 has 16 amino acids. In DNA form, the CDR3 reads TGTGCCAGCAGCTTAGTTGGGGGCCAAAATGCCGGGGAGCTGTTTTTT. Encoded protein: CASSLVGGQNAGELFF.